This T cell receptor (beta chain) comes out of a study of cytomegalovirus exposure and HLA in healthy donors. Both 60 Vbeta primers and 13 Jbeta primers went into the PCR. The assay was immunoSEQ multiplex PCR, and TCRdb's table has in-frame clones only and misses some. The sample lists roughly 200,000 clones; roughly 73% were seen once. This CDR3 has 12 amino acids. Germline V gene data show CDR1 as SQVTM and CDR2 as ANQGSEA. J gave up 8 bases and V 6 bases, and 6 bases lay outside the gene matches. The specimen sequenced was PBMCs. This clonotype was sampled from a woman aged 25 to 39 in good health and CMV-seropositive. The chain uses TRBV29-1 and TRBJ1-3; 8 bases fit TRBD1. The CDR3 protein is CSVLQGGDTIYF. In nucleotides, the CDR3 is TGCAGCGTACTACAGGGGGGGGACACCATATATTTT. Full variable domain (missing parts from reference TRBV29-1 and TRBJ1-3): SAVISQKPSRDICQRGTSLTIQCQVDSQVTMMFWYRQQPGQSLTLIATANQGSEATYESGFVIDKFPISRPNLTFSTLTVSNMSPEDSSIYLCSVLQGGDTIYFGEGSWLTVV.